This TCR beta chain was recorded in a study of shared clonotypes between healthy human individuals. The CDR3 extends over 13 amino acids. Germline lookup yields CDR1 SQVTM and CDR2 ANQGSEA. The trim removed 4 bases at V and 7 bases at J, leaving 8 bases unmatched. The assay ran at deep level. Clones were sequenced by immunoSEQ multiplex PCR, and TCRdb holds only the in-frame ones, with some missing. The table has 2.3 million or so clones, more than 80% seen once; the top ten hold 0.35% to 0.5%. Material: naive CD4+ T cells from PBMCs. The subset here: CD45RA+ positively selected. The rearrangement joins TRBV29-1 to TRBJ2-7, with 9 nucleotides matching TRBD2. The TCR originated in a man between 18 and 29 years old in good health. Some clones in this sample may be carry-over from other donors' samples. DNA of the CDR3: TGCAGCGTTGCTAGTAGCGGGAGAGTAGAGCAGTACTTC. Translation: CSVASSGRVEQYF.